The 22 T cell receptor beta chains listed next were all sequenced from one sample in a study of metastatic and nonmetastatic thyroid tumors (dated by TCRdb to 2019 to 2021). The protocol used for the library was PCR. The sequencer was an Illumina HiSeq 4000. Clones were called with MiXCR by TCRdb after fastp trimmed the public reads at Q25, and only in-frame beta chains were retained. The sample table shows about 23,000 clones, and about a fifth are seen once. Together, the top ten hold 25% to 35% of the sample. No patient had received any treatment before thyroid surgery. Sequenced: blood. The receptors shown here come from a female donor with papillary thyroid cancer or a benign thyroid nodule (not recorded which). Some clones in this sample may be carry-over from other donors' samples.

V and J are TRBV6-1 and TRBJ2-7; TRBD2 aligns across 9 bases. The V gene's germline CDR1 is MNHNS and CDR2 SASEGT. CDR3 length: 15 residues. Germline trimming cut 2 bases from V and 7 bases from J; bases unmatched to any gene: 9. For the CDR3, the DNA is TGTGCCAGCAGTGAATACGTAGCGGGAGTCAGTGAGCAGTACTTC. Its protein is CASSEYVAGVSEQYF.

For this clone: With a much larger clone just one base away, this may be a read error. The chain carries TRBV20-1 and TRBJ2-3, with D possibly being TRBD2 (6 bases). Trimming stripped 3 bases from V and 2 bases from J, with 9 bases between. Germline lookup yields CDR1 DFQATT and CDR2 SNEGSKA (reference sequence). This CDR3 contains 13 residues. This CDR3 is CSARRGNTDTQYF. The CDR3 nucleotides are TGCAGTGCTAGGCGGGGAAACACAGATACGCAGTATTTT.

There are many counts of this clone. The junction departs from the called germline gene at one end, perhaps through a read error. Other DNA variants within this sample encode the same CDR3. The chain carries TRBV6-2 or TRBV6-3 and TRBJ2-1; 12 bases agree with TRBD2. The germline gives CDR1 MNHEY, CDR2 SVGEGT. The CDR3 is 18 amino acids. CDR3 protein: CASSLTSGSARAMNEQFF. The CDR3 nucleotides read TGTGCTAGCAGTTTGACTAGCGGGAGTGCGAGGGCGATGAATGAGCAGTTCTTC.

The rearrangement uses TRBV20-1 and TRBJ2-1; 13 positions match TRBD2. This CDR3 region has 16 residues. Germline values: CDR1 DFQATT, CDR2 SNEGSKA (reference sequence). J gave up 8 bases and V 2 bases, and 9 bases lay outside the gene matches. The CDR3: CSARHRTSGSWDEQFF. In DNA, the CDR3 is TGCAGTGCTAGACACCGGACTAGCGGGAGTTGGGATGAGCAGTTCTTC.

This clone was picked up many times. The chain links TRBV9 to TRBJ2-1, with no clear D. Germline loops: CDR1 SGDLS, CDR2 YYNGEE. Trimming cost V 3 bases and J 0 bases, with 16 bases left between them. The CDR3 contains 17 residues. Here the CDR3 DNA reads TGTGCCAGCAGCGCCCCCTCAACTACGAGCTCCTACAATGAGCAGTTCTTC. Translation: CASSAPSTTSSYNEQFF. Supplemented by reference TRBV9 and TRBJ2-1, the full variable domain reads DSGVTQTPKHLITATGQRVTLRCSPRSGDLSVYWYQQSLDQGLQFLIQYYNGEERAKGNILERFSAQQFPDLHSELNLSSLELGDSALYFCASSAPSTTSSYNEQFFGPGTRLTVL.

The rearrangement links TRBV6-2 or TRBV6-3 to TRBJ1-5; 8 positions match TRBD1. The germline V gene has CDR1 MNHEY and CDR2 SVGEGT. The CDR3 sequence is 14 residues long. CDR3 coding DNA: TGTGTCATCAGTAACAGGGGGGGCAATCAGCCCCAGCATTTT. It codes for CVISNRGGNQPQHF.

The J gene is TRBJ1-4, the V gene TRBV28; 8 bases fit TRBD1. Germline V gene sequence: CDR1 MDHEN, CDR2 SYDVKM. The junction had 4 bases not matched to a gene; V was cut back by 5 bases and J by 8 bases. The CDR3 runs to 13 residues. This CDR3 reads CASSRTGKEKLFF. CDR3 in DNA: TGTGCCAGCAGTCGGACAGGGAAGGAAAAACTGTTTTTT.

Judged by abundance, this clone is medium-sized. This chain links TRBV4-1 with TRBJ1-5, with D possibly being TRBD1 (5 bases). This CDR3 contains 18 residues. Germline V gene lookup returns CDR1 MGHRA and CDR2 YSYEKL. Between the trimmed V and J ends, which lost 3 bases and 5 bases, there was a span of 23 bases. This chain's CDR3 is CASSHSRARNVRDQPQHF. CDR3 in DNA: TGCGCCAGCAGCCACTCCCGGGCACGGAATGTCAGGGATCAGCCCCAGCATTTT.

In its sample, this clone was seen many times. The chain carries TRBV19 and TRBJ2-7; D remains unclear. The CDR3 totals 18 residues. CDR1 is LNHDA, CDR2 SQIVND, per germline (reference sequence). V lost 4 bases, J lost 7 bases, and 29 bases lay in between. The CDR3 sequence: CASSTPTLTSEELEEQYF. The CDR3 nucleotides read TGTGCCAGTAGTACCCCTACTTTAACAAGTGAGGAACTGGAGGAGCAGTACTTC.

By its share, this clone is medium-sized. The rearrangement joins TRBV27 to TRBJ1-6; D call uncertain. The CDR3 totals 14 residues. Trimming cost V 1 base and J 11 bases, with 12 bases left between them. Germline V gives CDR1 MNHEY, CDR2 SMNVEV (reference sequence). The CDR3 DNA reads as TGTGCCAGCAGTTTATGGGCCGGCGAGACACCCCTCCACTTT. Residues: CASSLWAGETPLHF.

The V gene is TRBV2, the J gene TRBJ1-1, with 7 bases aligning to TRBD1. Germline CDR1 reads SNHLY; CDR2 reads FYNNEI. V was clipped by 5 bases and J by 5 bases; unmatched bases: 17. This CDR3 contains 17 residues. CDR3 sequence reads: CASSPRDSPLGVTEAFF. In DNA, the CDR3 is TGTGCCAGCAGTCCCCGGGACAGTCCTCTTGGGGTGACTGAAGCTTTCTTT.

This clone was seen only a few times. The chain joins TRBV6-2 or TRBV6-3 to TRBJ1-2, with D possibly being TRBD1 (5 bases). Per the germline V gene, CDR1 is MNHEY and CDR2 is SVGEGT. This CDR3 region has 14 residues. Trimming removed 7 bases at V and 4 bases at J, with 16 bases between. CDR3 region: CASISIGAGYGYTF. The CDR3 nucleotides are TGTGCCAGCATATCCATAGGGGCGGGCTATGGCTACACCTTC.

Many counts were recorded for this clone. The rearrangement links TRBV3-1 to TRBJ2-5; 13 nucleotides align to TRBD2. This CDR3 region has 16 residues. V dropped 2 bases and J dropped 4; count of bases not matched to a gene: 4. The germline V gene has CDR1 LGHDT and CDR2 YNNKEL (reference sequence). CDR3 loop: CASSQWTSGSPETQYF. For the CDR3, the DNA is TGTGCCAGCAGCCAATGGACTAGCGGGAGCCCAGAGACCCAGTACTTC.

The chain joins TRBV7-2 to TRBJ1-5; 10 bases fit TRBD1. This CDR3 has 15 residues. Germline loops: CDR1 SGHTA, CDR2 FQGNSA. Unmatched junction bases numbered 9, after V lost 3 bases and J lost 10 bases. CDR3 region: CASSFGTGDSHPQHF. CDR3 sequence (DNA): TGTGCCAGCAGCTTCGGGACAGGGGACTCACATCCCCAGCATTTT. Full variable domain (outside the CDR3, taken from reference TRBV7-2 and TRBJ1-5): GAGVSQSPSNKVTEKGKDVELRCDPISGHTALYWYRQSLGQGLEFLIYFQGNSAPDKSGLPSDRFSAERTGGSVSTLTIQRTQQEDSAVYLCASSFGTGDSHPQHFGDGTRLSIL.

This clone was counted many times. The genes are TRBV19 and TRBJ2-2; D remains ambiguous. This CDR3 has 12 amino acids. The germline gives CDR1 LNHDA, CDR2 SQIVND (reference sequence). V lost 3 bases to trimming and J lost 7 bases, with 6 bases between them. The CDR3 region is CASSIGYGELFF. For the CDR3, the DNA is TGTGCCAGTAGTATCGGCTACGGGGAGCTGTTTTTT.

The V and J genes are TRBV6-1 and TRBJ1-2; possible D gene TRBD1, 6 bases. The CDR3 is 14 residues long. Germline-derived CDR1 and CDR2 are MNHNS and SASEGT. Trimming removed 7 bases at V and 10 bases at J, with 22 bases between. CDR3 loop: CASIPRTGLGVYTF. The CDR3 DNA reads as TGTGCCAGCATCCCTCGTACAGGGTTGGGGGTCTACACCTTC.

The table lists this clone with many counts. The rearrangement uses TRBV28 and TRBJ1-1, with D unresolved. CDR3 length: 14 residues. CDR1 and CDR2 from the germline V gene are MDHEN and SYDVKM. V was cut by 6 bases and J by 5 bases, with 16 bases left in between. The CDR3 sequence: CASSLPHRRTEAFF. The CDR3 DNA is TGTGCCAGCAGCCTTCCCCACCGTAGGACTGAAGCTTTCTTT. Full variable domain (missing parts from reference TRBV28 and TRBJ1-1): DVKVTQSSRYLVKRTGEKVFLECVQDMDHENMFWYRQDPGLGLRLIYFSYDVKMKEKGDIPEGYSVSREKKERFSLILESASTNQTSMYLCASSLPHRRTEAFFGQGTRLTVV.

This clone occurred many times. The CDR3 protein is CASSSQGNGELFF. CDR3 coding DNA: TGTGCCAGTAGTTCCCAGGGCAACGGGGAGCTGTTTTTT. The rearrangement joins TRBV19 to TRBJ2-2, with TRBD1 as a possible D gene (5 bases). The V gene's germline CDR1 is LNHDA and CDR2 SQIVND (reference sequence). The V end lost 5 bases, the J end lost 7 bases, and 11 bases lay between the germline ends. The CDR3 runs to 13 residues.

The table lists this clone with many counts. The CDR3 carries no conserved terminal phenylalanine or tryptophan, so it likely arises from a read error. V usage is TRBV20-1 and J usage is TRBJ1-1; D call uncertain. Trimming shortened V by 2 bases and J by 1 base, and 8 bases separated the two germline ends. The germline gives CDR1 DFQATT, CDR2 SNEGSKA (reference sequence). CDR3 length: 13 amino acids. The CDR3 sequence is CSARMRQNTEAFS. The CDR3 DNA reads TGCAGTGCTAGAATGCGGCAGAACACTGAAGCTTTCTCT.

This clone came up many times. The V and J genes are TRBV7-2 and TRBJ2-1; tentative D call: TRBD2 (5 bases). Germline V gene lookup returns CDR1 SGHTA and CDR2 FQGNSA. Trimming left V 4 bases short and J 6 bases short, with 13 bases between. The CDR3 spans 14 residues. The CDR3 coding sequence is TGTGCCAGCAGCTATTTACTTAGCGCCAATGAGCAGTTCTTC. It translates to CASSYLLSANEQFF. Combining the CDR3 with reference TRBV7-2 and TRBJ2-1 gives the whole variable domain GAGVSQSPSNKVTEKGKDVELRCDPISGHTALYWYRQSLGQGLEFLIYFQGNSAPDKSGLPSDRFSAERTGGSVSTLTIQRTQQEDSAVYLCASSYLLSANEQFFGPGTRLTVL.

This clone was found many times. V and J are TRBV11-2 and TRBJ2-4; weak D call: TRBD1 (6 bases). Between the trimmed V and J ends, which lost 4 bases and 7 bases, there was a span of 14 bases. The germline V gene has CDR1 SGHAT and CDR2 FQNNGV. The CDR3 extends over 14 amino acids. The CDR3 reads CASSYNMGANIQYF. The DNA of the CDR3 is TGTGCCAGCAGCTACAATATGGGGGCGAACATTCAGTACTTC.

This clone is judged medium-sized. The chain carries TRBV6-2 or TRBV6-3 and TRBJ2-7; 7 nucleotides match TRBD2. V was pared by 7 bases and J by 3 bases, with 12 bases of the junction left unmatched. Looked up from germline, CDR1 is MNHEY and CDR2 is SVGEGT. The CDR3 runs to 15 residues. CDR3 nucleotide sequence: TGTGCCAGCACCACCCCGGGAGGAGACAGCTACGAGCAGTACTTC. Protein sequence: CASTTPGGDSYEQYF.